One and the same sample provided the 30 T cell receptor beta chains below, sequenced in a study of OX40 agonist ivuxolimab in advanced cancers. Receptors were amplified or captured by the immunoSEQ multiplex PCR assay. Entries here come from immuneACCESS through TCRdb and include only in-frame sequences with V and J called. Some clones fail to appear in such tables; in the studies checked, an unresolved V gene covers under half of the shortfall, and the cause of the remainder is unknown. The sample table records approximately 68,000 clones; approximately 89% of these occur just once. The ten most abundant clones make up under 0.85% of the sample. Sequenced here: CD4+ or CD8+ T cells sorted from blood, sampled in a trial of the OX40 agonist ivuxolimab. These receptors came from an adult with an advanced solid tumor such as melanoma, head and neck, liver or kidney cancer.

The rearrangement uses TRBV28 and TRBJ2-3; 13 nucleotides align to TRBD2. This CDR3 has 14 residues. The V segment lost 2 bases and the J segment 9 bases; nucleotides outside the gene matches: 2. Germline lookup yields CDR1 MDHEN and CDR2 SYDVKM. CDR3 residues: CASSLGLAGATQYF. In nucleotides, the CDR3 is TGTGCCAGCAGTTTAGGACTAGCGGGAGCCACGCAGTATTTT.

The rearrangement links TRBV7-2 to TRBJ1-2; 10 nucleotides match TRBD1. This CDR3 comprises 15 residues. CDR1 and CDR2 from the germline V gene are SGHTA and FQGNSA. V shed 3 bases, J shed 6 bases, and the junction held 7 bases outside the gene matches. CDR3 sequence: CASSLVLTGGNGYTF. CDR3 bases: TGTGCCAGCAGCTTGGTATTGACAGGGGGCAATGGCTACACCTTC.

The rearrangement joins TRBV7-8 to TRBJ1-5; no definite D call. Trimming removed 5 bases at V and 7 bases at J, with 21 bases between. The CDR3 spans 16 residues. Germline CDR1 is SGHVS and CDR2 is FQNEAQ. CDR3 coding DNA: TGTGCCAGCAGCCTGAGTATAGGAGGCTTGGGGCAGCCCCAGCATTTT. It yields the protein CASSLSIGGLGQPQHF. Combining the CDR3 with reference TRBV7-8 and TRBJ1-5 gives the whole variable domain GAGVSQSPRYKVAKRGQDVALRCDPISGHVSLFWYQQALGQGPEFLTYFQNEAQLDKSGLPSDRFFAERPEGSVSTLKIQRTQQEDSAVYLCASSLSIGGLGQPQHFGDGTRLSIL.

The chain is built from TRBV9 and TRBJ2-7, with 10 positions matching TRBD2. J gave up 4 bases and V 1 base, and 5 bases lay outside the gene matches. The CDR3 sequence is 15 residues long. Germline loops: CDR1 SGDLS, CDR2 YYNGEE. The CDR3 here is CASSVSVAGGYEQYF. CDR3 sequence (DNA): TGTGCCAGCAGCGTATCCGTAGCGGGGGGATACGAGCAGTACTTC.

The chain carries TRBV5-4 and TRBJ2-5; 8 bases line up with TRBD1. V was clipped by 4 bases and J by 4 bases; unmatched bases: 6. The CDR3 is 14 residues long. Germline lookup yields CDR1 SGHNT and CDR2 YYREEE (reference sequence). The CDR3 sequence: CASSLDRGRETQYF. The CDR3 bases are TGTGCCAGCAGCCTTGACAGGGGAAGAGAGACCCAGTACTTC.

This clone was counted a single time. The chain couples TRBV7-8 to TRBJ1-1; 7 bases agree with TRBD1. This CDR3 contains 14 residues. Per the germline V gene, CDR1 is SGHVS and CDR2 is FQNEAQ. The ends lost 7 bases at V and 0 bases at J; junction bases unmatched: 5. The CDR3 DNA follows: TGTGCCAGCACCCGGACAGGAATGAACACTGAAGCTTTCTTT. It translates to CASTRTGMNTEAFF.

The genes are TRBV6-1 and TRBJ2-7; perhaps D is TRBD1 or TRBD2 (5 bases each). V was shortened by 2 bases and J by 5 bases, with 16 bases between the two germline ends. The CDR3 extends over 15 amino acids. Germline V gene sequence: CDR1 MNHNS, CDR2 SASEGT. The CDR3 loop reads CASSESAAGRHEQYF. CDR3 coding DNA: TGTGCCAGCAGTGAATCGGCGGCAGGGAGACACGAGCAGTACTTC.

V and J are TRBV19 and TRBJ1-1; D not certain. The CDR3 consists of 14 residues. Germline V gene data show CDR1 as LNHDA and CDR2 as SQIVND (reference sequence). V gave up 1 base and J gave up 1 base, with 7 bases separating them. CDR3 sequence (DNA): TGTGCCAGTAGTATAGGAGGACCGAACACTGAAGCTTTCTTT. Residues: CASSIGGPNTEAFF.

The chain has TRBV9 and TRBJ2-5; TRBD2 agrees at 12 bases. This CDR3 has 20 residues. After removal of 0 bases from V and 1 base from J, the junction contained 13 bases not matched to a gene. The germline gives CDR1 SGDLS, CDR2 YYNGEE. In DNA form, the CDR3 reads TGTGCCAGCAGCGTAGGTTACAGGGGGCCGACTAGCGGGAGCCAAGAGACCCAGTACTTC. Translating gives CASSVGYRGPTSGSQETQYF.

V and J are TRBV6-1 and TRBJ2-4; perhaps TRBD2 as D (5 bases). Trimming pared 1 base from V and 1 base from J, leaving 17 bases between. The CDR3 extends over 18 amino acids. CDR1 and CDR2 from the germline V gene are MNHNS and SASEGT. The CDR3 DNA sequence: TGTGCCAGCAGTGAAGAATTAGCGCGGTTTTTGGCCAAAAACATTCAGTACTTC. As protein: CASSEELARFLAKNIQYF.

The V call is TRBV28, the J call TRBJ1-5, with D possibly being TRBD1 (5 bases). The CDR3 length is 13 residues. The V end was cut by 6 bases, the J end by 7 bases, with 13 bases between. From germline, CDR1 is MDHEN and CDR2 SYDVKM. CDR3 sequence reads: CASSREDGQPQHF. The CDR3 DNA is TGTGCCAGCAGCAGGGAAGACGGACAGCCCCAGCATTTT.

This chain connects TRBV5-4 to TRBJ2-7; perhaps TRBD2 as D (6 bases). Germline V gene lookup returns CDR1 SGHNT and CDR2 YYREEE (reference sequence). The ends were cut back, 1 base at V and 3 bases at J, with 8 bases in the middle. The CDR3 is 13 residues long. The CDR3 is CASSLRGGYEQYF. In nucleotides, the CDR3 is TGTGCCAGCAGCTTGAGGGGAGGCTACGAGCAGTACTTC. The full variable domain, in which reference TRBV5-4 and TRBJ2-7 provide the parts outside the CDR3, is ETGVTQSPTHLIKTRGQQVTLRCSSQSGHNTVSWYQQALGQGPQFIFQYYREEENGRGNFPPRFSGLQFPNYSSELNVNALELDDSALYLCASSLRGGYEQYFGPGTRLTVT.

The chain uses TRBV9 and TRBJ1-3; D may be TRBD1 (6 bases). The CDR3 length is 16 residues. CDR1 is SGDLS, CDR2 YYNGEE, per germline. V lost 4 bases and J 2 bases, leaving 16 bases between the germline ends. CDR3 DNA: TGTGCCAGCAGCCGTTACAGGGAAAGTACTGGAAACACCATATATTTT. This sequence encodes CASSRYRESTGNTIYF. Combining the CDR3 with reference TRBV9 and TRBJ1-3 gives the whole variable domain DSGVTQTPKHLITATGQRVTLRCSPRSGDLSVYWYQQSLDQGLQFLIQYYNGEERAKGNILERFSAQQFPDLHSELNLSSLELGDSALYFCASSRYRESTGNTIYFGEGSWLTVV.

The genes are TRBV15 and TRBJ2-7, with D maybe TRBD1 (5 bases). The CDR3 is made up of 14 amino acids. Germline CDR1 is LNHNV and CDR2 is YYDKDF (reference sequence). V was clipped by 3 bases and J by 3 bases, with 12 bases between them. CDR3 region: CATSRAGYGYEQYF. The CDR3 nucleotides read TGTGCCACCAGCAGGGCAGGGTATGGCTACGAGCAGTACTTC.

The sample holds a few counts of this clone. The chain employs TRBV30 and TRBJ1-3, with D hard to call. Germline loops: CDR1 GTSNPN, CDR2 SVGIG (reference sequence). CDR3 length: 13 residues. Deletions cut 2 bases from V and 4 bases from J, with 9 bases between. The CDR3 loop reads CAWSYGSGNTIYF. In DNA form, the CDR3 reads TGTGCCTGGAGTTACGGGAGCGGAAACACCATATATTTT. The entire variable domain, with the rest obtained from reference TRBV30 and TRBJ1-3, is as follows: SQTIHQWPATLVQPVGSPLSLECTVEGTSNPNLYWYRQAAGRGLQLLFYSVGIGQISSEVPQNLSASRPQDRQFILSSKKLLLSDSGFYLCAWSYGSGNTIYFGEGSWLTVV.

The rearrangement links TRBV11-2 to TRBJ2-7; the D gene is possibly TRBD2 (5 bases). CDR1 and CDR2 (germline): SGHAT, FQNNGV. Trimming removed 5 bases at V and 3 bases at J, with 20 bases between. CDR3 length equals 16 residues. DNA of the CDR3: TGTGCCAGCAGCCCCGGAGTGAGGGCCCTCGGCTACGAGCAGTACTTC. Translation: CASSPGVRALGYEQYF.

This clone is a singleton in its sample. V is TRBV14 and J is TRBJ1-1; no reliable D call. This CDR3 is built from 14 residues. The V and J ends lost 5 bases and 4 bases respectively, with 14 bases between them. Germline V gives CDR1 SGHDN, CDR2 FVKESK. DNA for the CDR3: TGTGCCAGCAGCTACTTGGGGTGGGGCACTGAAGCTTTCTTT. Translated: CASSYLGWGTEAFF.

This clone was counted a few times. V is TRBV2 and J is TRBJ1-5; D uncertain. V was trimmed by 8 bases and J by 7 bases, leaving 15 bases between them. Germline V gene sequence: CDR1 SNHLY, CDR2 FYNNEI. The CDR3 extends over 13 amino acids. The CDR3 region is CASWSGIGQPQHF. CDR3 sequence (DNA): TGTGCCAGCTGGTCGGGGATAGGGCAGCCCCAGCATTTT.

V usage is TRBV10-3 and J usage is TRBJ2-1; TRBD2 matches 11 bases. CDR1 is ENHRY, CDR2 SYGVKD, per germline. With V trimmed by 6 bases and J by 6 bases, 7 bases remained unmatched. The CDR3 has 15 residues. The CDR3 reads CAIRELAGVGNEQFF. As DNA, the CDR3 is TGTGCCATCAGGGAACTAGCGGGGGTTGGCAATGAGCAGTTCTTC.

The J gene is TRBJ2-2, the V gene TRBV7-2; perhaps D is TRBD1 or TRBD2 (6 bases each). CDR3 length equals 14 residues. The germline V and J ends were trimmed by 3 bases and 4 bases, with 9 bases remaining between them. Germline CDR1 and CDR2: SGHTA and FQGNSA. In DNA, the CDR3 is TGTGCCAGCAGCTTGGGGGGCCGCACCGGGGAGCTGTTTTTT. It is translated as CASSLGGRTGELFF.

This clone appeared a single time. The chain has TRBV19 and TRBJ2-5; D is ambiguous. Germline V gives CDR1 LNHDA, CDR2 SQIVND (reference sequence). This CDR3 comprises 11 residues. Deletions cut 3 bases from V and 5 bases from J, with 4 bases between. CDR3 coding DNA: TGTGCCAGTAGTATCCGGGAGACCCAGTACTTC. Translating gives CASSIRETQYF.

The CDR3 DNA is TGTGCCAGTAGTCCAAACCCACAGGGTAGGAAGGGACAGCCCCAGCATTTT. Translation: CASSPNPQGRKGQPQHF. This chain joins TRBV19 and TRBJ1-5; maybe TRBD1 (6 bases). V dropped 5 bases and J dropped 7 bases, with 24 bases sitting between them. This CDR3 contains 17 residues. From germline, CDR1 is LNHDA and CDR2 SQIVND (reference sequence).

CDR3 bases: TGTGCCAGCAGTGAGTTCATCTCTGGGGCCAACGTCCTGACTTTC. It codes for CASSEFISGANVLTF. The gene calls are TRBV2 and TRBJ2-6, with D uncertain. The CDR3 contains 15 residues. The V end lost 3 bases, the J end lost 0 bases, and 6 bases lay between the germline ends. CDR1 is SNHLY, CDR2 FYNNEI, per germline.

The genes are TRBV28 and TRBJ2-4, with 8 nucleotides matching TRBD2. Germline trimming cut 4 bases from V and 1 base from J; bases unmatched to any gene: 9. The CDR3 has 17 residues. CDR1 MDHEN and CDR2 SYDVKM come from the germline V gene. CDR3 bases: TGTGCCAGCAGTTCAGAGTCGGGGGGGCTGGCCAAAAACATTCAGTACTTC. It specifies CASSSESGGLAKNIQYF.

Here the CDR3 DNA reads TGTGCCAGCAGCGGAACCTACGGACAGGCTGACACTGAAGCTTTCTTT. Translation gives CASSGTYGQADTEAFF. This chain uses TRBV5-5 with TRBJ1-1, with TRBD1 identical over 7 bases. Per the germline V gene, CDR1 is SGHKS and CDR2 is YYEKEE (reference sequence). CDR3 length equals 16 residues. Trimming cost V 4 bases and J 3 bases; bases outside gene matches: 12.

The gene calls are TRBV5-4 and TRBJ1-4; weak D call: TRBD1 (6 bases). The CDR3 is 14 residues long. Trimming took 1 base from V and 7 from J, leaving 11 bases between them. The germline V gene encodes CDR1 SGHNT and CDR2 YYREEE (reference sequence). In DNA, the CDR3 is TGTGCCAGCAGCTTGAGGGACACCCGTGAAAAACTGTTTTTT. Its protein is CASSLRDTREKLFF.

This clone was counted once. This chain connects TRBV19 to TRBJ1-1; 7 bases fit TRBD1. The CDR3 consists of 15 residues. The V gene's germline CDR1 is LNHDA and CDR2 SQIVND (reference sequence). Trimming cost V 1 base and J 3 bases; bases outside gene matches: 5. CDR3 sequence (DNA): TGTGCCAGTAGTATAGTGCAGCAGGGGGACACTGAAGCTTTCTTT. This encodes CASSIVQQGDTEAFF.

The chain uses TRBV19 and TRBJ2-7; perhaps TRBD2 as D (5 bases). The V gene's germline CDR1 is LNHDA and CDR2 SQIVND (reference sequence). V gave up 1 base and J gave up 6 bases, with 13 bases separating them. The CDR3 consists of 14 residues. In DNA form, the CDR3 reads TGTGCCAGTAGTATAGGATCTCCTCTAGCCGAGCAGTACTTC. Protein sequence: CASSIGSPLAEQYF.

The rearrangement links TRBV5-4 to TRBJ2-7; 7 bases fit TRBD2. The V gene's germline CDR1 is SGHNT and CDR2 YYREEE (reference sequence). This CDR3 spans 14 amino acids. Germline trimming cut 1 base from V and 5 bases from J; bases unmatched to any gene: 6. In DNA, the CDR3 is TGTGCCAGCAGCTTGACTGGCGGGGGAAACGAGCAGTACTTC. Protein: CASSLTGGGNEQYF.

This chain links TRBV4-1 with TRBJ2-7, with D possibly matching TRBD1 (6 bases). Trimming removed 4 bases from V and 4 bases from J, with 14 bases in between. CDR1 is MGHRA and CDR2 is YSYEKL in the germline V gene. This CDR3 is built from 14 residues. The CDR3 here is CASSLTGSTYEQYF. The CDR3 DNA sequence: TGCGCCAGCAGCCTAACAGGGTCCACATACGAGCAGTACTTC.